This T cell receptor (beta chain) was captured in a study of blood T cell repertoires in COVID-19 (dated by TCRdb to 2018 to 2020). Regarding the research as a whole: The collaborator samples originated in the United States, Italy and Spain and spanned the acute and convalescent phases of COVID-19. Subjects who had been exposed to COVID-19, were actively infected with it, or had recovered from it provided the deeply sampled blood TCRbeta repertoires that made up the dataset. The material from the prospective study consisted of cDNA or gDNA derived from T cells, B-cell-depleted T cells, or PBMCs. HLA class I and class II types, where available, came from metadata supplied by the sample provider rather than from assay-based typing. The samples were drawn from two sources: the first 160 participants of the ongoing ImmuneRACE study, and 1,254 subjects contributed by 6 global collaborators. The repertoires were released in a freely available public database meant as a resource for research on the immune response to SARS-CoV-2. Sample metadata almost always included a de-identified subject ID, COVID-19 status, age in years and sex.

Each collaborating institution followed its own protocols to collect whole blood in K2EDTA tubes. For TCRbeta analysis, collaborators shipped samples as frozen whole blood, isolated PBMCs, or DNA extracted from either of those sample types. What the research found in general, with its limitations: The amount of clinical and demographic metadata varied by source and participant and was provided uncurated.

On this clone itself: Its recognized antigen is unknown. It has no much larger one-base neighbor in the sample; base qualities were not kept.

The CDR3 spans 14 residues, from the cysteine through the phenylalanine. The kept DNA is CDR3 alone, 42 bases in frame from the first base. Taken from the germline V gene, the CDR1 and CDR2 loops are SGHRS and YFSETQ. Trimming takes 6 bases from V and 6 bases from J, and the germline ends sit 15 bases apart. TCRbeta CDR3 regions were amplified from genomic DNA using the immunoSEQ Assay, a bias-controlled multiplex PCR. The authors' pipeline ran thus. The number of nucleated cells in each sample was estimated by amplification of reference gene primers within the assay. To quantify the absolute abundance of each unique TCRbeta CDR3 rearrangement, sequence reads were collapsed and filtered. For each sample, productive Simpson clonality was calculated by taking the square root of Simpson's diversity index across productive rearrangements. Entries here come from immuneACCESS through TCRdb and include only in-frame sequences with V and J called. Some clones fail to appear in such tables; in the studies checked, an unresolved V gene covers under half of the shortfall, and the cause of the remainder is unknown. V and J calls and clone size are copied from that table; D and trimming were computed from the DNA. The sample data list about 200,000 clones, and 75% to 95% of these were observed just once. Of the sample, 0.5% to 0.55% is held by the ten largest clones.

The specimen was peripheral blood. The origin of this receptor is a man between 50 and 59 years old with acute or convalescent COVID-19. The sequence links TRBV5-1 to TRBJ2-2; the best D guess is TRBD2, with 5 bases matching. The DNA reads TGCGCCAGCAACTACGGGGTCCGTGCCGGGGAGCTGTTTTTT. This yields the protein CASNYGVRAGELFF.